This T cell receptor beta chain was found in a study of CD8+ T cells in alopecia areata. Germline-derived CDR1 and CDR2 are SQVTM and ANQGSEA. Trimming cost V 6 bases and J 8 bases, with 15 bases left between them. CDR3 size: 12 residues. This clone was detected only a few times. Its antigen is still unknown. Extracted from the samples, RNA was reverse transcribed into cDNA to serve as the sequencing template. Here immunoSEQ multiplex PCR was the method, and the copy in TCRdb shows in-frame clones only, minus some. The table lists about 160,000 clones, approximately 50% of them singletons, with 6.5% to 7.5% in the top ten. Notes on the study in general: Scalp repertoires also include resident alphabeta T cells from normal skin.

What was sequenced was CD4+ T cells sorted from blood. The gene calls are TRBV29-1 and TRBJ2-3; D gene ambiguous. The clonotype was recovered from a human donor with alopecia areata. The CDR3 here is CSVSWAASTQYF. The CDR3 nucleotides read TGCAGCGTCTCCTGGGCCGCATCTACGCAGTATTTT.